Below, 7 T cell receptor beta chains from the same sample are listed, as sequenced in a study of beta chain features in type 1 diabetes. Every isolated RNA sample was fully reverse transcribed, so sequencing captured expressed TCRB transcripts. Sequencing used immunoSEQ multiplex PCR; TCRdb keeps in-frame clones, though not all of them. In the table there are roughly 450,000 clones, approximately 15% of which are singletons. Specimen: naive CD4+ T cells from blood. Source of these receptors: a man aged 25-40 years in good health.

The CDR3 loop reads CASSLRTSGGYNEQFF. CDR3 in DNA: TGTGCCAGCAGTCTCAGGACTAGCGGGGGGTACAATGAGCAGTTCTTC. The chain links TRBV27 to TRBJ2-1, with 14 bases fitting TRBD2. CDR1 is MNHEY, CDR2 SMNVEV, per germline (reference sequence). After removal of 5 bases from V and 4 bases from J, the junction contained 4 bases not matched to a gene. This CDR3 spans 16 amino acids.

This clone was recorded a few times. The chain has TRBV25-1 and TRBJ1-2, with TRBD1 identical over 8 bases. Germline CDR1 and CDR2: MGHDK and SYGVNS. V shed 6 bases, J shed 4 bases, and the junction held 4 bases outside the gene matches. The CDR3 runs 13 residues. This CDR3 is CASRRDRRYGYTF. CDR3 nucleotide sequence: TGTGCCAGCAGGAGGGACAGGCGCTATGGCTACACCTTC.

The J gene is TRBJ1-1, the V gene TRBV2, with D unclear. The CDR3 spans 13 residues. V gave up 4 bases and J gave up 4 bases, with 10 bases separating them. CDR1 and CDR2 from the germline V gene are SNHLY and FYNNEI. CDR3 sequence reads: CASSVEGTTEAFF. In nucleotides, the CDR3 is TGTGCCAGCAGTGTAGAGGGAACCACTGAAGCTTTCTTT.

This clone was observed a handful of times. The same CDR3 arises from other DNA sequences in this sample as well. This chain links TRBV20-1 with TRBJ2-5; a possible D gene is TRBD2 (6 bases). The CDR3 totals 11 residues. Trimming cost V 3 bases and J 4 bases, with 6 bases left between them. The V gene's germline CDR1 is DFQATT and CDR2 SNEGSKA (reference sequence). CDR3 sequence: CSAREGETQYF. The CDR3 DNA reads TGCAGTGCTAGGGAGGGAGAGACCCAGTACTTC.

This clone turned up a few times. DNA for the CDR3: TGTGCCATCAGTAGAACAGGGTCCCAAGGTGAAAAACTGTTTTTT. Translating gives CAISRTGSQGEKLFF. This chain joins TRBV10-3 and TRBJ1-4, with a weak D call TRBD1 (6 bases). The CDR3 is 15 residues long. Germline CDR1 is ENHRY and CDR2 is SYGVKD. With 5 bases removed from V and 7 bases from J, the gap between germline ends came to 17 bases.

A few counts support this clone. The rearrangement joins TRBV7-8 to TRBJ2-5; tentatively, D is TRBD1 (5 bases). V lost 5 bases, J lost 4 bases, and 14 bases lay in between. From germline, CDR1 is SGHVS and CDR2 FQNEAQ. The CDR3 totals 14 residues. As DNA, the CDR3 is TGTGCCAGCAGCCCACCATGGGGCGGAGAGACCCAGTACTTC. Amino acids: CASSPPWGGETQYF.

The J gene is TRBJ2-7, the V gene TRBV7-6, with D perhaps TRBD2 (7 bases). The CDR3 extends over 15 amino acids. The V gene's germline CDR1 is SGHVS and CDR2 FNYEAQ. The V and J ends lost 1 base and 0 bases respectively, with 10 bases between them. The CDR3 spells CASSLVGGASYEQYF. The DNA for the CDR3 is TGTGCCAGCAGCTTAGTAGGGGGGGCCTCCTACGAGCAGTACTTC.